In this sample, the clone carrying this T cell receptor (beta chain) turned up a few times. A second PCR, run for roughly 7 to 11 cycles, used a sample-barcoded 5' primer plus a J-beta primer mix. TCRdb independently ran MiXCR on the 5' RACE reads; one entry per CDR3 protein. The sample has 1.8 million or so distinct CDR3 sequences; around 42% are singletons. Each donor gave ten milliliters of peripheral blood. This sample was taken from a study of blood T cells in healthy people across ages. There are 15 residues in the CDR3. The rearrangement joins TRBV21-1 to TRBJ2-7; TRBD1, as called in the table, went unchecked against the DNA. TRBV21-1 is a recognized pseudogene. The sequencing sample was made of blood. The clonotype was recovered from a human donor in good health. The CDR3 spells CASNRTGGSLYEQYF. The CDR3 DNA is TGTGCCAGCAACCGGACAGGAGGATCCCTCTACGAGCAGTACTTC.